This entry is about one T cell receptor (beta chain). The data were obtained in a study of blood T cell repertoires in COVID-19. Overall study: PBMCs, B-cell-depleted T cells, or T cells were the source of the cDNA or gDNA that made up the material.

This CDR3 contains 11 residues. V lost 6 bases and J lost 6, with 6 bases in between. The germline V gene encodes CDR1 MDHEN and CDR2 SYDVKM. In the authors' methods: Quantification of nucleated cells was approximated via reference gene primer amplification. TCRdb's table, derived via immunoSEQ multiplex PCR, lists solely in-frame clones and lacks some. V and J calls and clone size are those listed in that table; D and trimming were worked out from the DNA. Of 250,000 or so clones in the sample, around 84% were seen once. The receptor was derived from a woman aged 50 to 65 who had recovered from COVID-19. The chain has TRBV28 and TRBJ1-5; D possibly corresponds to TRBD1 (6 bases). The sample consisted of PBMCs or T cells enriched from blood (not recorded which). The chain's CDR3 is CASRQGQPQHF. The CDR3 DNA sequence: TGTGCCAGCAGACAGGGTCAGCCCCAGCATTTT.